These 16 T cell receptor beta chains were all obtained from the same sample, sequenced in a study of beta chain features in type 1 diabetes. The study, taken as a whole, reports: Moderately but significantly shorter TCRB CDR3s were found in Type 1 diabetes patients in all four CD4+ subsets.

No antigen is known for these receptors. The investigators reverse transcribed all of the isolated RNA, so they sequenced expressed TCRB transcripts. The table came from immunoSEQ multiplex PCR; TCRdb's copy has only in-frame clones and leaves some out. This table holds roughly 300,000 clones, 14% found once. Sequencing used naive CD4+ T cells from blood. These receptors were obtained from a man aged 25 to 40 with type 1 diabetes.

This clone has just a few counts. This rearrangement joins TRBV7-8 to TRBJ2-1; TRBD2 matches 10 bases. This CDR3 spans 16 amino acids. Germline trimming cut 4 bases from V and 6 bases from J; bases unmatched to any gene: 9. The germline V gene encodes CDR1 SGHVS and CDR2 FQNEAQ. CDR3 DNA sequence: TGTGCCAGCAGCTCCCGACTAGCGGGTTTAGGCAATGAGCAGTTCTTC. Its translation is CASSSRLAGLGNEQFF.

CDR3 nucleotide sequence: TGTGCCAGCTCACCCCCGGGACTCCGAACGGGCACTGAAGCTTTCTTT. This gives the protein CASSPPGLRTGTEAFF. The V gene is TRBV18, the J gene TRBJ1-1, with D maybe TRBD1 (5 bases). The CDR3 extends over 16 amino acids. V dropped 3 bases and J dropped 4 bases, with 18 bases sitting between them. The germline V gene encodes CDR1 KGHSH and CDR2 LQKENI.

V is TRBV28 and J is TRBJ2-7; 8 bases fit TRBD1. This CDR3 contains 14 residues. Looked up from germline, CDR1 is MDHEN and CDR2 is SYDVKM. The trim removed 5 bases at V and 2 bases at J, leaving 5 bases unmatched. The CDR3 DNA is TGTGCCAGCAGTAGAGGGACAGGAACCTACGAGCAGTACTTC. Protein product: CASSRGTGTYEQYF.

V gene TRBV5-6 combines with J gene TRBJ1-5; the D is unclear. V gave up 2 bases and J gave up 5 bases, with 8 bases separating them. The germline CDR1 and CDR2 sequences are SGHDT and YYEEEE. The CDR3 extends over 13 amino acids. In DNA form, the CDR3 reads TGTGCCAGCAGCTTCAGCCGGGATCAGCCCCAGCATTTT. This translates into CASSFSRDQPQHF.

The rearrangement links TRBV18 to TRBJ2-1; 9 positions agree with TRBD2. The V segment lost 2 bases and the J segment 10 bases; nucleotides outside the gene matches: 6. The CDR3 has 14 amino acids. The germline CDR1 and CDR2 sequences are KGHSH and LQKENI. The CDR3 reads CASSPTLAGIEQFF. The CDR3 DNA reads TGTGCCAGCTCACCAACCCTAGCGGGAATAGAGCAGTTCTTC. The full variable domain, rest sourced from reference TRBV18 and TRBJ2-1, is NAGVMQNPRHLVRRRGQEARLRCSPMKGHSHVYWYRQLPEEGLKFMVYLQKENIIDESGMPKERFSAEFPKEGPSILRIQQVVRGDSAAYFCASSPTLAGIEQFFGPGTRLTVL.

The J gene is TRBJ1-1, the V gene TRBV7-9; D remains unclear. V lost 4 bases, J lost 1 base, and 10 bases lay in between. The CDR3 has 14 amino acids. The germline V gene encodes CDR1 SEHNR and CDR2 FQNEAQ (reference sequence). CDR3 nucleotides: TGTGCCAGCAGCTCTGACACAGCGAACACTGAAGCTTTCTTT. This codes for CASSSDTANTEAFF.

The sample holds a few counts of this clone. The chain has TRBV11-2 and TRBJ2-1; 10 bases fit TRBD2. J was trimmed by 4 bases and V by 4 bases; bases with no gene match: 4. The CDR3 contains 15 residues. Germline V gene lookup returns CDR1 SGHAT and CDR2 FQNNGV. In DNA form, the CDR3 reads TGTGCCAGCAGCTCGTTAGCGGGAGGATACAATGAGCAGTTCTTC. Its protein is CASSSLAGGYNEQFF.

CDR3: CAWSVGLASYEQYF. The DNA of the CDR3 is TGTGCCTGGAGTGTAGGGCTAGCCTCCTACGAGCAGTACTTC. The chain uses TRBV30 and TRBJ2-7; tentatively, D is TRBD2 (5 bases). With 0 bases removed from V and 0 bases from J, the gap between germline ends came to 9 bases. Germline V gene sequence: CDR1 GTSNPN, CDR2 SVGIG (reference sequence). This CDR3 is 14 amino acids long.

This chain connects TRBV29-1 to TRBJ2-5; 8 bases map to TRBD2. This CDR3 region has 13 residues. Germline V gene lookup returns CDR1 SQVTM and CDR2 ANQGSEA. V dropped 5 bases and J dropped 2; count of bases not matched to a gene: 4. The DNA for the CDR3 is TGCAGCGTTCGCGGGAGGCCTCAAGAGACCCAGTACTTC. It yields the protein CSVRGRPQETQYF.

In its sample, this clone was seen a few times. CDR3 protein: CASSAGLAQETQYF. The CDR3 DNA follows: TGTGCCAGCAGCGCGGGACTAGCCCAAGAGACCCAGTACTTC. V and J are TRBV7-8 and TRBJ2-5; 9 bases map to TRBD2. V lost 5 bases to trimming and J lost 1 base; unmatched junction nucleotides: 2. The CDR3 runs 14 residues. Germline V gene data show CDR1 as SGHVS and CDR2 as FQNEAQ.

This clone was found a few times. The CDR3 loop reads CASSRSAINRDKNEKLFF. Written as DNA, the CDR3 is TGTGCCAGCAGTCGCTCTGCTATCAACCGGGACAAGAATGAAAAACTGTTTTTT. This chain connects TRBV27 to TRBJ1-4; the D gene is possibly TRBD1 (6 bases). Germline lookup yields CDR1 MNHEY and CDR2 SMNVEV (reference sequence). Trimming stripped 5 bases from V and 5 bases from J, with 24 bases between. The CDR3 contains 18 residues. Drawing the rest from reference TRBV27 and TRBJ1-4, the complete variable domain is EAQVTQNPRYLITVTGKKLTVTCSQNMNHEYMSWYRQDPGLGLRQIYYSMNVEVTDKGDVPEGYKVSRKEKRNFPLILESPSPNQTSLYFCASSRSAINRDKNEKLFFGSGTQLSVL.

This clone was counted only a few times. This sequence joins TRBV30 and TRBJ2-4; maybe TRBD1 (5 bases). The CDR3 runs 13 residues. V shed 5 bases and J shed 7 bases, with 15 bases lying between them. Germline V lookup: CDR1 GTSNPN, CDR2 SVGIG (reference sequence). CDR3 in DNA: TGTGCCTGGTCCCGATGGACACCTAACATTCAGTACTTC. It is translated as CAWSRWTPNIQYF.

The CDR3 DNA follows: TGTGCCATCAGCGGGACTAGCGGCCCCGTGGATACGCAGTATTTT. It is translated as CAISGTSGPVDTQYF. This chain connects TRBV10-3 to TRBJ2-3; 11 bases agree with TRBD2. V lost 6 bases and J lost 6; bases outside the gene matches: 8. CDR3 length equals 15 residues. Germline CDR1 is ENHRY and CDR2 is SYGVKD.

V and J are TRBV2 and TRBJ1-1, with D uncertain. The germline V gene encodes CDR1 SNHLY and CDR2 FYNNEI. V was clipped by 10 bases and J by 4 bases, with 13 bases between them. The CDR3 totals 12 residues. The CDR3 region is CATLGLGTEAFF. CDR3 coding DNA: TGTGCCACTCTGGGCTTGGGCACTGAAGCTTTCTTT.

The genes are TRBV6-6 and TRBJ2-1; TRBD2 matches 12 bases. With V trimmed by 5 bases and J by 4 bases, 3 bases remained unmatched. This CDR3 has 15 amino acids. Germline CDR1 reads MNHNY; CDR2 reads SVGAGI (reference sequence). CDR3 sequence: CASSTGTSGYNEQFF. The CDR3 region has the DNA TGTGCCAGCAGTACCGGGACTAGCGGGTACAATGAGCAGTTCTTC.

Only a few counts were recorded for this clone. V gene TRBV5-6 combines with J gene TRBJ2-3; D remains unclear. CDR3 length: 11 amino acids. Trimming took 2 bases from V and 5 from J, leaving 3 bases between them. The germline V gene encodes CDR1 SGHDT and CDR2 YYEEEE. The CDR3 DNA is TGTGCCAGCAGCTTCCAAGATACGCAGTATTTT. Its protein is CASSFQDTQYF. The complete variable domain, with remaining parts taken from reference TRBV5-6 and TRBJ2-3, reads DAGVTQSPTHLIKTRGQQVTLRCSPKSGHDTVSWYQQALGQGPQFIFQYYEEEERQRGNFPDRFSGHQFPNYSSELNVNALLLGDSALYLCASSFQDTQYFGPGTRLTVL.